The sequence of this TCR beta chain was determined in a study of identical twins. Each CDR3 protein is one row after TCRdb ran MiXCR on the 5' RACE reads. The sample consists of 700,000 or so distinct CDR3 sequences, around 8.6% of them appearing once. V lost 0 bases, J lost 2 bases, and 12 bases lay in between. This CDR3 comprises 15 residues. CDR1 is SGDLS and CDR2 is YYNGEE in the germline V gene. Another study also made use of these data, one on yellow fever vaccine responses in identical twins.

The chain combines TRBV9 with TRBJ2-7, with TRBD1 as a possible D gene (6 bases). Material: PBMCs. This sequence was found in a woman aged 18-30 years in good health. The CDR3 spells CASSVDLGTPYEQYF. Written as DNA, the CDR3 is TGTGCCAGCAGCGTAGACTTGGGGACACCCTACGAGCAGTACTTC.